The T cell receptor beta chain under discussion was sequenced for a study of identical twins. cDNA carried unique molecular identifiers, and a universal primer site was added by template switching. TCRdb independently ran MiXCR on the 5' RACE reads; one entry per CDR3 protein. The repertoire consists of around 960,000 distinct CDR3 sequences, with 10% to 15% occurring once and the leading ten covering roughly 1.5%. V was pared by 3 bases and J by 2 bases, with 5 bases of the junction left unmatched. The CDR3 consists of 15 residues. This clonotype was picked up a small number of times. This sample also appeared in a second study, on yellow fever vaccine responses in identical twins.

The genes are TRBV12-3 or TRBV12-4 and TRBJ2-3; 7 bases fit TRBD1. The clonotype comes from a woman aged 18-35 years in good health. Sequencing used PBMCs. The CDR3 DNA is TGTGCCAGCAGTTTTGGGGACAGTAACACAGATACGCAGTATTTT. It is translated as CASSFGDSNTDTQYF.